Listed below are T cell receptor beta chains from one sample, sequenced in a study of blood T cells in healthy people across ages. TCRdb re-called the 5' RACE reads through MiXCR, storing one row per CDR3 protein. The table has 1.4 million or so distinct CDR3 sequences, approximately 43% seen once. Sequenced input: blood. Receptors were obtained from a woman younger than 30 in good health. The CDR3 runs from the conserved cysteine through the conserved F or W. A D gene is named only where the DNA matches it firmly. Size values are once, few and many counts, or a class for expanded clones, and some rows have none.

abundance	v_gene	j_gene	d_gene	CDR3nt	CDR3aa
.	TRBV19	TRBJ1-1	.	TGTGCCAGTACGTCGTGGAACACTGAAGCTTTCTTT	CASTSWNTEAFF
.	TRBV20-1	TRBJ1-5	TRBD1	TGCAGTACACGGACAGGGGGTGGAGGGAGCAATCAGCCCCAGCATTTT	CSTRTGGGGSNQPQHF
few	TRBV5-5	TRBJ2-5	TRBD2	TGTGCCAGCAGCTTTTATGAGACTAGCGTCAGAGAGACCCAGTACTTC	CASSFYETSVRETQYF
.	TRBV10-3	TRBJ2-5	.	TGTGCCATCAGTGTCCGGGAAGTTATGGAGGGCGGGCAGTACTTC	CAISVREVMEGGQYF
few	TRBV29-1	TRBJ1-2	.	TGCAGCGTTGAAGTTCTAGAAATTTCTAACTATGGCTACACCTTC	CSVEVLEISNYGYTF
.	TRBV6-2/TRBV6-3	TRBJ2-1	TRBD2	TGTGCCAGCGGTACCAGACTAGCGGGGCACTACAATGAGCAGTTCTTC	CASGTRLAGHYNEQFF
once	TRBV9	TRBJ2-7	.	TGTGCCAGCAACAGAGGCGGGGAATACAATGAGCAGTACTTC	CASNRGGEYNEQYF
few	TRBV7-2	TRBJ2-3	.	TGTGCCAGCAGCTGGGGGTTAGGGCCCGATACGCAGTATTTT	CASSWGLGPDTQYF
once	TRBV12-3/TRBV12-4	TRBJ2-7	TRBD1	TGTGCCAGCAACAGGGGCTCCAATGAGCAGTACTTC	CASNRGSNEQYF
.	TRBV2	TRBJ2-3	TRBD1	TGTTCCCATAGAGAGGGGACAGGCACAGATACGCAGTATTTT	CSHREGTGTDTQYF
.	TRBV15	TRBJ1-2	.	TGTGCCACCAGCAGAGAGACGAGGGGCAACTATGGCTACACCTTC	CATSRETRGNYGYTF
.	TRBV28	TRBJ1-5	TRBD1	TGTGCCAGCAGTTCGACAGGGTCCCATCAGCCCCAGCATTTT	CASSSTGSHQPQHF
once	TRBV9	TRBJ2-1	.	TGTGCCAGCAGCGTCCTAGACCAGGATGAGCAGTTCTTC	CASSVLDQDEQFF
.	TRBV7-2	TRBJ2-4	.	TGTGCCAGCAGCCCGCGACTAGTATTCGCCAAAAACATTCAGTACTTC	CASSPRLVFAKNIQYF
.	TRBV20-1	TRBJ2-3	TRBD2	TGCAGTGCTTCCACTAGCGGGAGGGCATCAGATACGCAGTATTTT	CSASTSGRASDTQYF
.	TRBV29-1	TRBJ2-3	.	TGCAGCGTTGAAGTGGGGTCATCCTATACGCAGTATTTT	CSVEVGSSYTQYF
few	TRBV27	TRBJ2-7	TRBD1	TGTGCCAGCAGTGTAACAGGGGGACCTTCCTACGAGCAGTACTTC	CASSVTGGPSYEQYF
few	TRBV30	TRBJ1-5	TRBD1	TGTGCCTGGAGTGTACAGGGGGGCAGCCCCCAGCATTTT	CAWSVQGGSPQHF